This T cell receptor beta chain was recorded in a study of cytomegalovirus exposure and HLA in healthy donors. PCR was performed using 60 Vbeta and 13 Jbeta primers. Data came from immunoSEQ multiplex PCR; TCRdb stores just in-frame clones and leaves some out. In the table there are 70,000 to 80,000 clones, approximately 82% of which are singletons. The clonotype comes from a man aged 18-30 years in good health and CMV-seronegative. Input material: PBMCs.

In nucleotides, the CDR3 is TGTGCCAGCAGCTTCTTTTCTAGATACGAGCAGTACTTC. This translates into CASSFFSRYEQYF. The chain uses TRBV7-9 and TRBJ2-7; no reliable D call. Germline V gene data show CDR1 as SEHNR and CDR2 as FQNEAQ (reference sequence). V was cut by 3 bases and J by 4 bases, with 10 bases left in between. The CDR3 totals 13 residues.